This T cell receptor beta chain was sequenced in a study of blood T cell repertoires in COVID-19. With 10 bases clipped from V and 5 bases from J, the junction kept 16 bases outside the gene matches. CDR1 and CDR2 (germline): MNHEY, SVGAGI. CDR3 length equals 15 residues. Two negative PCRs, clearance, or symptom resolution were required of recovered Cohort 3 donors. How the authors handled the data: Amplification with reference gene primers provided the estimates of nucleated cell counts. Method: immunoSEQ multiplex PCR; TCRdb's copy keeps in-frame clones and lacks some. That table is the source of V, J and clone size, and D and trimming were worked out from the DNA. The sample has some 320,000 clones, 89% seen once.

The source is a man between 60 and 70 years old who had recovered from COVID-19. This rearrangement joins TRBV6-5 to TRBJ2-5; TRBD2 agrees at 7 bases. Sequenced material: PBMCs or T cells enriched from blood (not recorded which). The CDR3 region is CATHERKRDGETQYF. In DNA, the CDR3 is TGTGCCACTCACGAGAGGAAGCGGGACGGGGAGACCCAGTACTTC.